The 2 T cell receptor beta chains given below trace back to one sample, sequenced in a study of cytomegalovirus exposure and HLA in healthy donors. 13 Jbeta primers and 60 Vbeta primers were used for the PCR. Generated by immunoSEQ multiplex PCR, the TCRdb table keeps only in-frame clones and is missing some. The sample has around 190,000 clones, almost 80% seen once. Sequences were obtained from PBMCs. The receptor set was obtained from a woman aged 18 to 35 in good health and CMV-seronegative.

The chain uses TRBV18 and TRBJ1-1, with D unresolved. Germline V gives CDR1 KGHSH, CDR2 LQKENI. The CDR3 has 14 amino acids. V shed 0 bases and J shed 5 bases, with 10 bases lying between them. The CDR3 sequence: CASSPPQVRTEAFF. For the CDR3, the DNA is TGTGCCAGCTCACCACCGCAGGTTAGGACTGAAGCTTTCTTT.

This sequence joins TRBV5-1 and TRBJ1-4; D not certain. Looked up from germline, CDR1 is SGHRS and CDR2 is YFSETQ. The CDR3 spans 14 residues. V was cut by 5 bases and J by 0 bases, with 8 bases left in between. CDR3 sequence: CASSHGATNEKLFF. In DNA, the CDR3 is TGCGCCAGCAGTCACGGTGCAACTAATGAAAAACTGTTTTTT.